These 7 T cell receptor beta chains came from one sample sequenced in a study of blood T cell repertoires in COVID-19. Here immunoSEQ multiplex PCR was the method, and the copy in TCRdb shows in-frame clones only, minus some. Of approximately 290,000 clones in the sample, around 85% were seen once. The sequenced material came from PBMCs or T cells enriched from blood (not recorded which). These receptors were obtained from a woman aged 25 to 45 who had recovered from COVID-19.

V and J are TRBV2 and TRBJ2-1, with 14 positions matching TRBD2. V shed 10 bases, J shed 10 bases, and the junction held 12 bases outside the gene matches. The CDR3 is 15 amino acids. Germline-derived CDR1 and CDR2 are SNHLY and FYNNEI. DNA for the CDR3: TGTGCCACCTCCCGGGGACTAGCGGGAGTTCGGGAGCAGTTCTTC. This sequence encodes CATSRGLAGVREQFF. The full variable domain, rest sourced from reference TRBV2 and TRBJ2-1, is EPEVTQTPSHQVTQMGQEVILRCVPISNHLYFYWYRQILGQKVEFLVSFYNNEISEKSEIFDDQFSVERPDGSNFTLKIRSTKLEDSAMYFCATSRGLAGVREQFFGPGTRLTVL.

The chain employs TRBV2 and TRBJ2-1; 12 positions agree with TRBD2. With V trimmed by 6 bases and J by 8 bases, 8 bases remained unmatched. Germline V gives CDR1 SNHLY, CDR2 FYNNEI. This CDR3 spans 15 amino acids. CDR3 in amino acids: CASRGTSGGFDEQFF. The DNA for the CDR3 is TGTGCCAGCAGGGGCACTAGCGGGGGGTTCGATGAGCAGTTCTTC.

The gene calls are TRBV7-7 and TRBJ2-3; D gene unclear. CDR3 length: 13 residues. V was trimmed by 2 bases and J by 5 bases, leaving 8 bases between them. The germline V gene encodes CDR1 SSHAT and CDR2 FNYEAQ (reference sequence). CDR3 in DNA: TGTGCCAGCAGCTTAATACCAGGAGATACGCAGTATTTT. Translating gives CASSLIPGDTQYF.

V gene TRBV7-9 combines with J gene TRBJ2-2; possible D gene TRBD2, 7 bases. CDR1 is SEHNR and CDR2 is FQNEAQ in the germline V gene (reference sequence). The CDR3 spans 12 residues. The CDR3: CAAGADTGELFF. CDR3 DNA sequence: TGTGCGGCGGGGGCGGACACCGGGGAGCTGTTTTTT.

The chain recombines TRBV5-1 with TRBJ1-6, with 7 bases fitting TRBD1. This CDR3 spans 15 amino acids. CDR1 and CDR2 from the germline V gene are SGHRS and YFSETQ. V shed 4 bases and J 5 bases; nucleotides not matched to a gene: 6. The CDR3 protein is CASSRDRPDNSPLHF. The CDR3 DNA sequence: TGCGCCAGCAGCAGGGACAGACCGGATAATTCACCCCTCCACTTT.

The chain employs TRBV3-1 (or the pseudogene TRBV3-2) and TRBJ1-5; possible D gene TRBD1, 5 bases. Germline CDR1 and CDR2: LGHDT and YNNKEL (reference sequence). V dropped 1 base and J dropped 6 bases, with 10 bases sitting between them. CDR3 length equals 14 residues. The CDR3 region is CASSQGAGLQPQHF. Written as DNA, the CDR3 is TGTGCCAGCAGCCAAGGTGCAGGGCTTCAGCCCCAGCATTTT.

As DNA, the CDR3 is TGCGCCAGCAGCCCCGGTCTAGCGGGGACGGGTGAGCAGTTCTTC. It encodes CASSPGLAGTGEQFF. The V call is TRBV4-1, the J call TRBJ2-1, with 9 nucleotides matching TRBD2. This CDR3 has 15 amino acids. The V gene end was trimmed by 4 bases and the J gene end by 9 bases; junction bases not matched to a gene: 10. Germline V CDR1 and CDR2: MGHRA, YSYEKL.